These 8 T cell receptor beta chains were sequenced from one sample in a study of blood T cell repertoires in COVID-19. Profiled with immunoSEQ multiplex PCR; TCRdb holds only in-frame clones, not every one. The table shows 150,000 to 200,000 clones, with 81% occurring only once. Sequencing was performed on peripheral blood. These receptors were obtained from a human donor in a cohort sampled during active COVID-19.

Regarding this clone: Other DNA sequences within the sample encode an identical CDR3. V gene TRBV5-4 combines with J gene TRBJ2-5; D is possibly TRBD1 (6 bases). Germline assignment: CDR1 SGHNT and CDR2 YYREEE (reference sequence). The CDR3 contains 13 residues. Trimming took off 0 bases at V and 4 bases at J, with 7 bases between the two ends. CDR3 nucleotide sequence: TGTGCCAGCAGCTTGGTAGGGGGAGAGACCCAGTACTTC. Amino acid sequence: CASSLVGGETQYF.

This clone was seen a few times. V usage is TRBV28 and J usage is TRBJ1-2, with 7 bases fitting TRBD1. Germline CDR1 and CDR2: MDHEN and SYDVKM. The CDR3 sequence is 17 residues long. The V gene end was trimmed by 6 bases and the J gene end by 6 bases; junction bases not matched to a gene: 19. Written as DNA, the CDR3 is TGTGCCAGCAGCGAGACAGGGAATAGGTTACGGATCGATGGCTACACCTTC. Protein: CASSETGNRLRIDGYTF.

The CDR3 sequence: CASSQRISGTVNTGELFF. CDR3 in DNA: TGCGCCAGCAGCCAAAGAATATCCGGGACAGTTAACACCGGGGAGCTGTTTTTT. The rearrangement links TRBV4-3 to TRBJ2-2, with 7 bases matching TRBD1. With V trimmed by 2 bases and J by 2 bases, 11 bases remained unmatched. CDR1 and CDR2 (germline): LGHNA, YSLEER. This CDR3 is built from 18 residues.

The gene calls are TRBV27 and TRBJ1-2, with D maybe TRBD1 (6 bases). This CDR3 has 15 residues. V was pared by 2 bases and J by 1 base, with 11 bases between. The germline V gene has CDR1 MNHEY and CDR2 SMNVEV (reference sequence). The CDR3 nucleotides are TGTGCCAGCAGTTTAACGGGACATATTAACTATGGCTACACCTTC. Protein product: CASSLTGHINYGYTF.

This clone showed up just once. This sequence joins TRBV30 and TRBJ1-6; 7 bases line up with TRBD1. V was clipped by 2 bases and J by 9 bases; unmatched bases: 13. The length of the CDR3 is 16 residues. Germline V gives CDR1 GTSNPN, CDR2 SVGIG (reference sequence). CDR3 sequence (DNA): TGTGCCTGGAGTCCAAACGCCGGGACAGTACTTTCACCCCTCCACTTT. It is translated as CAWSPNAGTVLSPLHF.

CDR3 residues: CASSFEYRVAFF. In nucleotides, the CDR3 is TGTGCCAGCAGTTTTGAATACAGGGTAGCTTTCTTT. The J gene is TRBJ1-1, the V gene TRBV12-3 or TRBV12-4; tentative D call: TRBD1 (6 bases). Trimming took off 3 bases at V and 10 bases at J, with 12 bases between the two ends. The CDR3 has 12 amino acids.

J is TRBJ2-1 and V is TRBV28; possible D gene TRBD1, 6 bases. The length of the CDR3 is 12 residues. The ends were cut back, 10 bases at V and 5 bases at J, with 12 bases in the middle. CDR1 is MDHEN, CDR2 SYDVKM, per germline. The CDR3 here is CATVGAHNEQFF. The CDR3 nucleotides read TGTGCCACCGTGGGGGCGCACAATGAGCAGTTCTTC.

The V call is TRBV16, the J call TRBJ2-7, with D perhaps matching TRBD2 (5 bases). Germline CDR1 reads KGHSY; CDR2 reads FQNENV. The CDR3 is made up of 13 amino acids. Trimming stripped 4 bases from V and 6 bases from J, with 13 bases between. The CDR3 spells CASSLDSATEQYF. The DNA for the CDR3 is TGTGCCAGCAGCCTGGACTCAGCGACCGAGCAGTACTTC.